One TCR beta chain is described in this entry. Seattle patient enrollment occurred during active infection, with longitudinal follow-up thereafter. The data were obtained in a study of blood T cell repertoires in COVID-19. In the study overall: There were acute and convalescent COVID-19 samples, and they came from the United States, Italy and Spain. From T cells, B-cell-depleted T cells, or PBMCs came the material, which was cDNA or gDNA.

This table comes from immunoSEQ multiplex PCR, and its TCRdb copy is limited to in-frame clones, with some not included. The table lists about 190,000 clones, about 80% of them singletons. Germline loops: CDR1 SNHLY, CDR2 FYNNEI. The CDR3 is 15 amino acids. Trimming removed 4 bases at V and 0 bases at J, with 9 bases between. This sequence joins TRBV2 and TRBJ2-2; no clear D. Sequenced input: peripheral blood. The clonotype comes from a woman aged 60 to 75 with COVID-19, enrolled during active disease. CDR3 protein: CASSVEQTNTGELFF. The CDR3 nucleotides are TGTGCCAGCAGTGTGGAACAGACGAACACCGGGGAGCTGTTTTTT.